The source of this T cell receptor (beta chain) is a study of blood T cell repertoires in COVID-19 (dated by TCRdb to 2018 to 2020). Broadly, across the study: The collaborator samples originated in the United States, Italy and Spain and spanned the acute and convalescent phases of COVID-19. HLA class I and class II types, where available, came from metadata supplied by the sample provider rather than from assay-based typing. Deeply sampled blood TCRbeta repertoires from subjects exposed to, actively infected with, or recovered from COVID-19 were included in the dataset. The repertoires were released in a freely available public database meant as a resource for research on the immune response to SARS-CoV-2. Samples were obtained from the ongoing ImmuneRACE study (first 160 participants) and from 950 to 1,500 subjects provided by 6 global collaborators. A de-identified subject ID, COVID-19 status, age in years and sex were almost always included in the sample metadata. The material from the prospective study consisted of cDNA or gDNA derived from T cells, B-cell-depleted T cells, or PBMCs. General findings and caveats noted by the study authors: The quantity of clinical and demographic metadata differed by source and by participant and was supplied without curation.

Taken from the germline V gene, the CDR1 and CDR2 loops are MDHEN and SYDVKM. There are 15 amino acids in the CDR3, from cysteine to phenylalanine inclusive. The kept DNA is CDR3 alone, 45 bases in frame from the first base. At the junction V is shortened by 6 bases and J by 1 base, with 14 bases in between. The immunoSEQ Assay, a bias-controlled multiplex PCR, was used to amplify TCRbeta CDR3 regions from genomic DNA. The source study handled its data this way. Within the assay, amplification of reference gene primers was used to estimate how many nucleated cells each sample contained. To quantify the absolute abundance of each unique TCRbeta CDR3 rearrangement, sequence reads were collapsed and filtered. For each sample, productive Simpson clonality was calculated as the square root of Simpson's diversity index over productive rearrangements. The immuneACCESS repertoire file appears here via TCRdb, limited to in-frame rearrangements. These files lack a portion of the clones; in checked studies, under half of the deficit traces to unresolved V genes, and the cause of the others is not known. The V and J calls and the clone size are those of that table, but D and trimming were determined from the DNA. For this sample there are 350,000 to 450,000 clones; 83% appear just once. Together, the top ten hold about 5% of the sample.

Remarks on this clone: The antigen it recognizes is unknown. The sample holds no much larger clone one base away, and base qualities are not on file.

In the prospective study, participants were 18 to 89 years old, resided in 25 or so geographic areas of the United States, and were enrolled through a virtual design. Cohort assignment in the prospective study relied on participant-reported clinical history from a screening survey and a study questionnaire. Recovered participants in ImmuneRACE Cohort 3 were defined by two consecutive negative NP/OP PCR tests, clearance by a healthcare professional, or resolution of symptoms. In the prospective study, mobile phlebotomists collected whole blood, serum and a nasopharyngeal or oropharyngeal swab from each participant. Prospective study participants could optionally give additional blood draws and questionnaires over an approximately 2-month period. Before DNA extraction, prospective study blood samples were shipped either frozen or at room temperature.

Recombination connected TRBV28 to TRBJ2-3; no confident D gene assignment can be made. Input material: PBMCs or T cells enriched from blood (not recorded which). This TCR came from a woman aged 45-65 years who had recovered from COVID-19. DNA sequence: TGTGCCAGCAGCCGCCCCCCCATAGGCACAGATACGCAGTATTTT. It encodes CASSRPPIGTDTQYF.